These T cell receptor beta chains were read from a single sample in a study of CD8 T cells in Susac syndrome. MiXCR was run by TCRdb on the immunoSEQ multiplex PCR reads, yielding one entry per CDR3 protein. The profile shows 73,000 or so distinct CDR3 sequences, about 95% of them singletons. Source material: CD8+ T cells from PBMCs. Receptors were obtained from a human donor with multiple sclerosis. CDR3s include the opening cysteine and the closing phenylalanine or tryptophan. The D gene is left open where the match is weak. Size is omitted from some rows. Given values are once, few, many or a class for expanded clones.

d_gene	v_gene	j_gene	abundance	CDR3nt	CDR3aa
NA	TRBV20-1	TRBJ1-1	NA	TGCAGTGCTAGAGATGGGGACGGGATGAACACTGAAGCTTTCTTT	CSARDGDGMNTEAFF
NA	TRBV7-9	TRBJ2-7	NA	TGTGCCAGCAGCTACGTTGGAGGGATGAGTGGCTACGAGCAGTACTTC	CASSYVGGMSGYEQYF
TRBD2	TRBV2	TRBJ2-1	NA	TGTGCCAGCAGCAATAGGCTAGCGGAGTACAATGAGCAGTTCTTC	CASSNRLAEYNEQFF
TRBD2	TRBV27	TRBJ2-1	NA	TGTGCCAGCAGTTTATTTCCCGGGACTAGCGGCCTCAATGAGCAGTTCTTC	CASSLFPGTSGLNEQFF
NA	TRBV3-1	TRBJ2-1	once	TGTGCCAGCAGCCCCTTGGCGGACTCCTACAATGAGCAGTTCTTC	CASSPLADSYNEQFF
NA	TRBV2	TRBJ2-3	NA	TGTGCCAGCAGTGCCCCGGGACTGGGACTGTTCACGCAGTATTTT	CASSAPGLGLFTQYF
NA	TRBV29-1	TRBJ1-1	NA	TGCAGCGTTGTTGCAGGGAGTGACACTGAAGCTTTCTTT	CSVVAGSDTEAFF
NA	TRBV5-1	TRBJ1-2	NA	TGCGCCAGCAGCTCTGGACGGGGTAGAGAACCGGTTGGCTACACCTTC	CASSSGRGREPVGYTF
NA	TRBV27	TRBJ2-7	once	TGTGCCAGCAGTCCAGGACTTGGGGGCGAGCAGTACTTC	CASSPGLGGEQYF
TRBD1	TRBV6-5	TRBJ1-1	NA	TGTGCCAGCAGTTACTCGCACAGGGGCGGCACTGAAGCTTTCTTT	CASSYSHRGGTEAFF
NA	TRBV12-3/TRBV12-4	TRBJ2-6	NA	TGTGCCGCGAGTCAGAATGCCAACGTCCTGACTTTC	CAASQNANVLTF
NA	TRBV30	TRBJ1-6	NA	TGTGCCGGGGACGGCGGGGTCGCCCTCCACTTT	CAGDGGVALHF
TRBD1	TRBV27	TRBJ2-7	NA	TGTGCCAGCAGTTTATCGGGGACAGGGTACGAGCAGTACTTC	CASSLSGTGYEQYF
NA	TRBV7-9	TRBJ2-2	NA	TGTGCCAGCAGCTTAGTTCCGGGATTCAACGGGGAGCTGTTTTTT	CASSLVPGFNGELFF
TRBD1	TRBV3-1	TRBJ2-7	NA	TGTGCCAGCAGCCTCGGAGAGGTGACAGGGGCAGGCGAGCAGTACTTC	CASSLGEVTGAGEQYF
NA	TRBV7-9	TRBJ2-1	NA	TGTGCCAGCAGCTTAGTCCCCACTAGCACAGGGGAGTTCTTC	CASSLVPTSTGEFF
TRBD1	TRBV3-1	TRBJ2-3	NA	TGTGCCAGCAGCCGGACTCCGGGACAGGGAGCGCAGTATTTT	CASSRTPGQGAQYF
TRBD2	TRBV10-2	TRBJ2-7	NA	TGCGCCAGCAGAAGTGAGCGGGGCGCCTACGAGCAGTACTTC	CASRSERGAYEQYF
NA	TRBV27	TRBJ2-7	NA	TGTGCCAGCAGTTCCGAGACAGGGAGGATCTACGAGCAGTACTTC	CASSSETGRIYEQYF
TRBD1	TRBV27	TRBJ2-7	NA	TGTGCCAGCAGCGCATCCGGGACAGGGTGGTACGAGCAGTACTTC	CASSASGTGWYEQYF
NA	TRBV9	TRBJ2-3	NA	TGTGCCAGCAGCGCCCAGGAACCCCGGACAGATACGCAGTATTTT	CASSAQEPRTDTQYF
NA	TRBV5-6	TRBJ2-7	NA	TGTGCCAGCAGCTTGGTCGCCTCAAGCGAGCAGTACTTC	CASSLVASSEQYF
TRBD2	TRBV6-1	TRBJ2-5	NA	TGTGCCAGCAGTGAACTAGCGGGGGGGCCAGAGACCCAGTACTTC	CASSELAGGPETQYF
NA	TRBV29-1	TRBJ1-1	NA	TGCAGCGTTGTGACGCCTCGTGGGGCTTTCTTT	CSVVTPRGAFF
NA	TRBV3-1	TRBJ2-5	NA	TGTGCCAGCAGCCATTCATCCCGGGGGTGGGGAGAGACCCAGTACTTC	CASSHSSRGWGETQYF
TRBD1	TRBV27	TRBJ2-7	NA	TGTGCCAGCAGTTTAGGACGGGACAGGGTGAACGAGCAGTACTTC	CASSLGRDRVNEQYF
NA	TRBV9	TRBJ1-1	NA	TGTGCCAGCAGTTACCGACAGCACACTGAAGCTTTCTTT	CASSYRQHTEAFF
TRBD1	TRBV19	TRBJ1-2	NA	TGTGCCAGTAGGTTCCCGGGACAGGGGTATGGCTACACCTTC	CASRFPGQGYGYTF
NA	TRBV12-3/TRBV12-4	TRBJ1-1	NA	TGTGCCAGCAGTTCCAGGACGCCGAACACTGAAGCTTTCTTT	CASSSRTPNTEAFF
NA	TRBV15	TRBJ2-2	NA	TGTGCCACCAGCAGTTCGGGCAGGTCCATCCAAGGGGAGCTGTTTTTT	CATSSSGRSIQGELFF
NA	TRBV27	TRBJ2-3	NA	TGTGCCAGCAGTCCCCCGTCGACGGGCACAGATACGCAGTATTTT	CASSPPSTGTDTQYF
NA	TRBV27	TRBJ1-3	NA	TGTGCCAGCAGTCCATTACTAGGAAACACCATATATTTT	CASSPLLGNTIYF
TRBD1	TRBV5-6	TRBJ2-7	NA	TGTGCCAGCAGCTTCGGACAGGGGATGGCCTACGAGCAGTACTTC	CASSFGQGMAYEQYF
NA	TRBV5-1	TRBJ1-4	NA	TGCGCCAGCAGCTTGACCCCAACTAATGAAAAACTGTTTTTT	CASSLTPTNEKLFF
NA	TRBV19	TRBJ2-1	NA	TGTGCCAGTAGTATGTTTCGGGGGCTCGCTCCGGTTGCCTACAATGAGCAGTTCTTC	CASSMFRGLAPVAYNEQFF
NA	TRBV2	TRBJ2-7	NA	TGTGCCAGCAGTGAAGCGCTGGGCTACAGCTCCTACGAGCAGTACTTC	CASSEALGYSSYEQYF
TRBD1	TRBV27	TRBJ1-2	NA	TGTGCCAGCAGTTTGACCCAGGGGGGAAGCTATGGCTACACCTTC	CASSLTQGGSYGYTF
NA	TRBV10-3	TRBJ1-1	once	TGTGCCATCAGTGAAGAGGGATCTAGGACTGAAGCTTTCTTT	CAISEEGSRTEAFF
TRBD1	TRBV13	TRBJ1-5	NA	TGTGCCAGCAGCGTAGGCCGTCGGACAGGGGGCTTAGGTCAGCCCCAGCATTTT	CASSVGRRTGGLGQPQHF